What follows are 17 T cell receptor beta chains derived from one specimen sequenced in a study of CD8+CD57+ T cells in acquired aplastic anemia. TCR beta VDJ and CDR3 profiling used genomic DNA as template. From the reads, TCRdb called clonotypes with MiXCR, one entry per CDR3 protein. Found here are about 110,000 distinct CDR3 sequences, approximately 48% of them singletons; the top ten hold approximately 32%. Sample: sorted CD4+, CD8+, or CD8+CD57+ T cells (not recorded which) from PBMCs. The source of these receptors is a human donor in good health, serving as a control.

The chain has TRBV20-1 and TRBJ2-7; D is possibly TRBD2 (6 bases). The V end was cut by 4 bases, the J end by 6 bases, with 16 bases between. The CDR3 is 13 residues long. CDR1 and CDR2 from the germline V gene are DFQATT and SNEGSKA (reference sequence). The CDR3 nucleotides are TGCAGTGCTAAGGGACTCCATGGGGGCGAGCAGTACTTC. Translating gives CSAKGLHGGEQYF.

The chain recombines TRBV2 with TRBJ2-7; 9 nucleotides line up with TRBD2. The CDR3 totals 15 residues. The germline gives CDR1 SNHLY, CDR2 FYNNEI. Losses at the gene ends were 2 bases for V and 4 bases for J; bases not matched to a gene: 6. CDR3 in DNA: TGTGCCAGCAGTGAACTTAGCGGGAGTTATTACGAGCAGTACTTC. Translated: CASSELSGSYYEQYF.

This clonotype was seen many times. The chain combines TRBV6-2 or TRBV6-3 with TRBJ2-7; TRBD2 agrees at 7 bases. The V gene end was trimmed by 0 bases and the J gene end by 2 bases; junction bases not matched to a gene: 4. CDR3 length equals 15 residues. Germline V gene data show CDR1 as MNHEY and CDR2 as SVGEGT. DNA for the CDR3: TGTGCCAGCAGTTACTCAGCCAGCGGGGCCTACGAGCAGTACTTC. The encoded protein is CASSYSASGAYEQYF.

The gene calls are TRBV7-2 and TRBJ1-3; TRBD1 might be the D (5 bases). In germline, CDR1 is SGHTA, CDR2 FQGNSA. There are 14 residues in the CDR3. Trimming cost V 0 bases and J 7 bases, with 10 bases left between them. CDR3 nucleotide sequence: TGTGCCAGCAGCTTAGCGACAGATGTTAACACCATATATTTT. Translation gives CASSLATDVNTIYF. Based on the CDR3 plus reference TRBV7-2 and TRBJ1-3, the full variable domain is GAGVSQSPSNKVTEKGKDVELRCDPISGHTALYWYRQSLGQGLEFLIYFQGNSAPDKSGLPSDRFSAERTGGSVSTLTIQRTQQEDSAVYLCASSLATDVNTIYFGEGSWLTVV.

There are many counts of this clonotype. The chain has TRBV25-1 and TRBJ1-1; D remains ambiguous. Germline V gene lookup returns CDR1 MGHDK and CDR2 SYGVNS. The ends were cut back, 3 bases at V and 4 bases at J, with 9 bases in the middle. The CDR3 contains 13 residues. DNA of the CDR3: TGTGCCAGCAGTGATCCCCCCGTCACTGAAGCTTTCTTT. Its translation is CASSDPPVTEAFF.

The genes are TRBV19 and TRBJ1-3; D is undetermined. V shed 2 bases and J shed 2 bases, with 10 bases lying between them. Germline V lookup: CDR1 LNHDA, CDR2 SQIVND (reference sequence). The CDR3 spans 15 residues. The CDR3 nucleotides are TGTGCCAGTAGTATATCAGGCTCCACTGGAAACACCATATATTTT. Encoded protein: CASSISGSTGNTIYF. Based on the CDR3 plus reference TRBV19 and TRBJ1-3, the full variable domain is DGGITQSPKYLFRKEGQNVTLSCEQNLNHDAMYWYRQDPGQGLRLIYYSQIVNDFQKGDIAEGYSVSREKKESFPLTVTSAQKNPTAFYLCASSISGSTGNTIYFGEGSWLTVV.

The chain couples TRBV7-9 to TRBJ1-2, with TRBD1 matching over 9 bases. Trimming took 4 bases from V and 4 from J; bases not matched to a gene: 4. The CDR3 consists of 14 residues. Germline V gene lookup returns CDR1 SEHNR and CDR2 FQNEAQ (reference sequence). CDR3 coding DNA: TGTGCCAGCAGCTCCCGGGACAGGGCCTATGGCTACACCTTC. Its protein product is CASSSRDRAYGYTF.

This clonotype has a count of ten or more. V gene TRBV27 combines with J gene TRBJ2-7, with D perhaps matching TRBD1 or TRBD2 (5 bases each). V lost 6 bases and J 4 bases, leaving 22 bases between the germline ends. From germline, CDR1 is MNHEY and CDR2 SMNVEV (reference sequence). This CDR3 is 16 amino acids long. The CDR3 coding sequence is TGTGCCAGCAGCAACCAACCCCGGGACGAAACATACGAGCAGTACTTC. As protein: CASSNQPRDETYEQYF.

This chain links TRBV2 with TRBJ1-5, with D uncertain. Germline CDR1 reads SNHLY; CDR2 reads FYNNEI. V shed 5 bases and J shed 0 bases, with 8 bases lying between them. There are 14 residues in the CDR3. Here the CDR3 reads CASSLQYSNQPQHF. CDR3 in DNA: TGTGCCAGCAGTCTACAGTATAGCAATCAGCCCCAGCATTTT.

V is TRBV3-1 and J is TRBJ2-2; TRBD1 matches 8 bases. CDR1 and CDR2 from the germline V gene are LGHDT and YNNKEL (reference sequence). The CDR3 runs 16 residues. V lost 0 bases to trimming and J lost 2 bases; unmatched junction nucleotides: 2. In DNA form, the CDR3 reads TGTGCCAGCAGCCAAGAGGGACAGGATAACACCGGGGAGCTGTTTTTT. Its protein product is CASSQEGQDNTGELFF.

The chain recombines TRBV5-4 with TRBJ2-3; weak D call: TRBD1 (5 bases). From germline, CDR1 is SGHNT and CDR2 YYREEE (reference sequence). The CDR3 is made up of 16 amino acids. Trimming took off 4 bases at V and 0 bases at J, with 15 bases between the two ends. For the CDR3, the DNA is TGTGCCAGCAGCCTGGCTAGTGGGGCCAGCACAGATACGCAGTATTTT. Translation: CASSLASGASTDTQYF.

This clonotype was seen many times. The chain couples TRBV7-2 to TRBJ2-5; 11 bases map to TRBD2. The germline gives CDR1 SGHTA, CDR2 FQGNSA. The CDR3 covers 17 residues. V was clipped by 0 bases and J by 5 bases; unmatched bases: 8. This CDR3 is CASSLAYSSSGGETQYF. The CDR3 region has the DNA TGTGCCAGCAGCTTAGCATATTCATCTAGCGGGGGGGAGACCCAGTACTTC.

At least ten counts were recorded for this clonotype. The rearrangement joins TRBV6-5 to TRBJ2-7, with TRBD1 matching over 7 bases. Losses at the gene ends were 2 bases for V and 1 base for J; bases not matched to a gene: 2. The CDR3 spans 14 residues. Germline CDR1 reads MNHEY; CDR2 reads SVGAGI. The CDR3 protein is CASSYPGQSYEQYF. Written as DNA, the CDR3 is TGTGCCAGCAGTTACCCGGGACAGTCCTACGAGCAGTACTTC.

At least ten counts were recorded for this clonotype. The chain combines TRBV9 with TRBJ2-3; the D gene is possibly TRBD2 (7 bases). The V gene lost 6 bases and the J gene lost 2 bases, with 13 bases spanning the gap. The CDR3 totals 14 residues. Germline V gives CDR1 SGDLS, CDR2 YYNGEE. The chain's CDR3 is CASNRGGDTDTQYF. CDR3 DNA: TGTGCCAGCAATAGGGGGGGGGACACAGATACGCAGTATTTT.

The V and J genes are TRBV20-1 and TRBJ2-7; possible D gene TRBD2, 6 bases. V lost 3 bases and J lost 3, with 6 bases in between. Per the germline V gene, CDR1 is DFQATT and CDR2 is SNEGSKA (reference sequence). There are 11 residues in the CDR3. The chain's CDR3 is CSASGSYEQYF. CDR3 in DNA: TGCAGTGCTAGCGGGAGCTACGAGCAGTACTTC.

This chain joins TRBV7-9 and TRBJ1-4, with TRBD1 as a possible D gene (5 bases). Germline CDR1 SEHNR, CDR2 FQNEAQ (reference sequence). Trimming shortened V by 5 bases and J by 8 bases, and 12 bases separated the two germline ends. The CDR3 spans 13 residues. CDR3 region: CASSPGTDEKLFF. CDR3 sequence (DNA): TGTGCCAGCAGCCCCGGGACGGACGAAAAACTGTTTTTT.

This clonotype occurred many times. J is TRBJ1-2 and V is TRBV29-1; 11 bases are a match to TRBD1. Germline CDR1 is SQVTM and CDR2 is ANQGSEA. This CDR3 spans 13 amino acids. The trim removed 7 bases at V and 6 bases at J, leaving 7 bases unmatched. CDR3 coding DNA: TGCAGCGCTCGGGACAGGGGGTTAAATGGCTACACCTTC. Translated: CSARDRGLNGYTF.